Each of the 30 T cell receptor beta chains below was sequenced from the same sample in a study of CD8 T cells in Susac syndrome (dated 2019 in TCRdb). The protocol used for the library was the immunoSEQ multiplex PCR assay. RNA was extracted with the RNeasy kit and about 0.5 to 1 ug was reverse transcribed using random hexamers. TCRdb reworked the public reads: Q25 trimming with fastp, MiXCR clone assembly, productive beta chains retained. Rows merge per CDR3 protein into single entries with the most common DNA and genes. A total of 250,000 to 300,000 distinct CDR3 sequences appear in this sample, around 83% of them only once. Over 0.09% of the sample is taken by the ten largest. The sample was CD8+ T cells from PBMCs. The origin of the receptors is a human donor with multiple sclerosis.

The rearrangement joins TRBV27 to TRBJ1-1; D gene uncertain. Germline V CDR1 and CDR2: MNHEY, SMNVEV (reference sequence). CDR3 length: 13 amino acids. Trimming removed 6 bases from V and 1 base from J, with 9 bases in between. The CDR3 sequence is CASSPGPNTEAFF. The DNA of the CDR3 is TGTGCCAGCAGCCCCGGACCGAACACTGAAGCTTTCTTT.

The rearrangement uses TRBV19 and TRBJ1-5; the D is unclear. The CDR3 is 14 amino acids. CDR1 is LNHDA and CDR2 is SQIVND in the germline V gene (reference sequence). Trimming removed 3 bases at V and 5 bases at J, with 11 bases between. The CDR3 reads CASSIWADHQPQHF. The CDR3 region has the DNA TGTGCCAGTAGTATTTGGGCGGATCATCAGCCCCAGCATTTT.

V gene TRBV5-1 combines with J gene TRBJ1-1, with D perhaps matching TRBD1 (5 bases). Germline CDR1 is SGHRS and CDR2 is YFSETQ. Between the trimmed V and J ends, which lost 7 bases and 0 bases, there was a span of 25 bases. The CDR3 sequence is 18 residues long. CDR3 residues: CASLPRGSIDSLNTEAFF. CDR3 DNA sequence: TGCGCCAGCCTCCCGAGAGGATCGATCGACAGTCTGAACACTGAAGCTTTCTTT.

The genes are TRBV2 and TRBJ2-1; TRBD2 agrees at 10 bases. Unmatched junction bases numbered 5, after V lost 3 bases and J lost 9 bases. CDR1 and CDR2 (germline): SNHLY, FYNNEI. The CDR3 is 14 amino acids. The CDR3 DNA sequence: TGTGCCAGCAGTGACAGAGCGGGAGGGATTGAGCAGTTCTTC. This codes for CASSDRAGGIEQFF.

CDR3 residues: CASSWRLVRDNEQFF. The CDR3 region has the DNA TGTGCCAGCAGCTGGAGACTAGTAAGGGACAATGAGCAGTTCTTC. The rearrangement links TRBV11-2 to TRBJ2-1; D may be TRBD2 (6 bases). Germline CDR1 SGHAT, CDR2 FQNNGV. Trimming removed 4 bases from V and 5 bases from J, with 15 bases in between. The CDR3 loop spans 15 amino acids.

Here the CDR3 reads CAWNFNAGELPNNTGELFF. In DNA form, the CDR3 reads TGTGCCTGGAACTTCAATGCGGGGGAGCTCCCAAATAACACCGGGGAGCTGTTTTTT. The rearrangement uses TRBV30 and TRBJ2-2; 7 bases line up with TRBD2. V lost 4 bases, J lost 2 bases, and 19 bases stayed unmatched. CDR3 length: 19 amino acids. Germline V gives CDR1 GTSNPN, CDR2 SVGIG (reference sequence).

The chain links TRBV20-1 to TRBJ2-3, with 11 bases aligning to TRBD2. The junction had 7 bases not matched to a gene; V was cut back by 6 bases and J by 5 bases. The CDR3 totals 14 residues. CDR1 and CDR2 (germline): DFQATT, SNEGSKA (reference sequence). The CDR3 bases are TGCAGTGCCCCTACTCTAGCGGGAGGAGATACGCAGTATTTT. Amino acid sequence: CSAPTLAGGDTQYF.

V and J are TRBV27 and TRBJ2-1; 8 bases match TRBD1. The CDR3 has 15 amino acids. Germline V gene sequence: CDR1 MNHEY, CDR2 SMNVEV (reference sequence). The V gene end was trimmed by 5 bases and the J gene end by 5 bases; junction bases not matched to a gene: 8. CDR3 loop: CASSPPDRGHNEQFF. In DNA, the CDR3 is TGTGCCAGCAGTCCCCCCGACAGGGGACACAATGAGCAGTTCTTC.

The chain couples TRBV6-2 or TRBV6-3 to TRBJ2-5, with 7 bases matching TRBD2. Trimming at V came to 3 bases and at J to 1 base, leaving 11 bases not matched to a gene. Germline CDR1 reads MNHEY; CDR2 reads SVGEGT. This CDR3 comprises 17 residues. The CDR3: CASSYSRRERTQETQYF. The CDR3 DNA reads TGTGCCAGCAGTTATTCTCGGCGGGAGCGTACCCAAGAGACCCAGTACTTC.

This clonotype appeared a single time. The chain couples TRBV11-2 to TRBJ2-2; 12 bases map to TRBD1. V shed 2 bases and J 6 bases; nucleotides not matched to a gene: 4. CDR1 is SGHAT and CDR2 is FQNNGV in the germline V gene. The CDR3 totals 16 residues. The CDR3: CASSLRGTGGPGELFF. DNA for the CDR3: TGTGCCAGCAGCTTAAGAGGGACAGGGGGCCCCGGGGAGCTGTTTTTT.

The chain combines TRBV27 with TRBJ2-7; D is possibly TRBD1 (5 bases). Germline V gene data show CDR1 as MNHEY and CDR2 as SMNVEV (reference sequence). The CDR3 sequence is 14 residues long. V was shortened by 5 bases and J by 5 bases, with 16 bases between the two germline ends. In nucleotides, the CDR3 is TGTGCCAGCAGTCTTATGGGGCCAAATCACGAGCAGTACTTC. The encoded protein is CASSLMGPNHEQYF.

The genes are TRBV28 and TRBJ2-4, with TRBD2 identical over 7 bases. Germline lookup yields CDR1 MDHEN and CDR2 SYDVKM. This CDR3 comprises 14 residues. The V gene end was trimmed by 2 bases and the J gene end by 8 bases; junction bases not matched to a gene: 6. In DNA form, the CDR3 reads TGTGCCAGCAGTTTAACTCGGCGGGAGTACATTCAGTACTTC. This encodes CASSLTRREYIQYF.

V usage is TRBV28 and J usage is TRBJ1-4; the D is unclear. CDR3 length equals 16 residues. V shed 6 bases and J shed 0 bases, with 14 bases lying between them. Germline CDR1 and CDR2: MDHEN and SYDVKM. The CDR3 sequence: CASSLLGFATNEKLFF. The CDR3 nucleotides read TGTGCCAGCAGCCTCCTGGGGTTTGCAACTAATGAAAAACTGTTTTTT. The full variable domain, in which reference TRBV28 and TRBJ1-4 provide the parts outside the CDR3, is DVKVTQSSRYLVKRTGEKVFLECVQDMDHENMFWYRQDPGLGLRLIYFSYDVKMKEKGDIPEGYSVSREKKERFSLILESASTNQTSMYLCASSLLGFATNEKLFFGSGTQLSVL.

The chain couples TRBV25-1 to TRBJ1-6; 8 bases fit TRBD1. V lost 4 bases and J lost 7; bases outside the gene matches: 6. Germline V gene sequence: CDR1 MGHDK, CDR2 SYGVNS. This CDR3 is 15 amino acids long. CDR3 residues: CASSAGTGKNSPLHF. The CDR3 bases are TGTGCCAGCAGTGCCGGGACAGGCAAGAATTCACCCCTCCACTTT.

This clonotype was counted once. The rearrangement links TRBV30 to TRBJ1-4; maybe TRBD1 (5 bases). In germline, CDR1 is GTSNPN, CDR2 SVGIG (reference sequence). Trimming pared 3 bases from V and 8 bases from J, leaving 19 bases between. The CDR3 runs 15 residues. CDR3 nucleotide sequence: TGTGCCTGGAGCCCAAATGAGGGACCGTGGGAAAAACTGTTTTTT. It translates to CAWSPNEGPWEKLFF.

The rearrangement links TRBV11-2 to TRBJ2-7; tentative D call: TRBD2 (7 bases). Deletions cut 5 bases from V and 3 bases from J, with 17 bases between. The germline V gene has CDR1 SGHAT and CDR2 FQNNGV. The CDR3 runs to 15 residues. The CDR3 DNA sequence: TGTGCCAGCAGCGGGGGGGCAGGCAAATTCTACGAGCAGTACTTC. It yields the protein CASSGGAGKFYEQYF.

The V gene is TRBV11-1, the J gene TRBJ2-1; 11 nucleotides match TRBD2. This CDR3 has 13 amino acids. The V gene's germline CDR1 is SGHAT and CDR2 FQDESV (reference sequence). The ends lost 2 bases at V and 12 bases at J; junction bases unmatched: 3. CDR3 coding DNA: TGTGCCAGCAGCTTAACTAGCGGGGGTTCGCAGTTCTTC. Its translation: CASSLTSGGSQFF.

The chain uses TRBV19 and TRBJ1-2; D is ambiguous. The V gene's germline CDR1 is LNHDA and CDR2 SQIVND (reference sequence). V dropped 5 bases and J dropped 4 bases, with 17 bases sitting between them. The CDR3 is 15 residues long. CDR3 nucleotides: TGTGCCAGTAGTTCGGGCCGGGAGGGTGTCTATGGCTACACCTTC. Its protein product is CASSSGREGVYGYTF.

The chain recombines TRBV30 with TRBJ2-2, with D tentatively TRBD1 (6 bases). V lost 7 bases to trimming and J lost 3 bases, with 12 bases between them. This CDR3 is 13 amino acids long. Germline-derived CDR1 and CDR2 are GTSNPN and SVGIG (reference sequence). CDR3 sequence: CALRQEHTGELFF. Written as DNA, the CDR3 is TGTGCCTTGCGACAGGAGCACACCGGGGAGCTGTTTTTT.

This clonotype was seen more than once but under ten times. CDR3 coding DNA: TGTGCCAGCAGCCTACCGAGACTAGCGGGTCAATACGAGCAGTACTTC. Amino acids: CASSLPRLAGQYEQYF. The rearrangement joins TRBV11-1 to TRBJ2-7, with 10 positions matching TRBD2. There are 16 residues in the CDR3. V was pared by 5 bases and J by 4 bases, with 11 bases of the junction left unmatched. The germline V gene has CDR1 SGHAT and CDR2 FQDESV (reference sequence).

V usage is TRBV10-3 and J usage is TRBJ2-5, with D perhaps matching TRBD2 (5 bases). Germline CDR1 is ENHRY and CDR2 is SYGVKD. The CDR3 contains 17 residues. The V end was cut by 2 bases, the J end by 0 bases, with 16 bases between. The DNA of the CDR3 is TGTGCCATCAGTGAGGCTAGGGCGGGCCTTAACCAAGAGACCCAGTACTTC. This encodes CAISEARAGLNQETQYF.

The V and J genes are TRBV6-4 and TRBJ2-1; the D gene is possibly TRBD2 (5 bases). Germline V gene data show CDR1 as MRHNA and CDR2 as SNTAGT. The V end lost 3 bases, the J end lost 8 bases, and 14 bases lay between the germline ends. CDR3 size: 14 residues. Here the CDR3 reads CASSDGLEEDEQFF. Here the CDR3 DNA reads TGTGCCAGCAGTGATGGCTTAGAGGAGGATGAGCAGTTCTTC.

The V call is TRBV7-9, the J call TRBJ2-1; 7 nucleotides align to TRBD1. J lost 6 bases, V lost 4 bases, and 9 bases had no gene match. CDR3 length equals 15 residues. Germline-derived CDR1 and CDR2 are SEHNR and FQNEAQ (reference sequence). CDR3 in amino acids: CASSSPGQISNEQFF. The CDR3 DNA sequence: TGTGCCAGCAGCTCACCGGGACAGATATCCAATGAGCAGTTCTTC.

This sequence joins TRBV2 and TRBJ2-1, with D possibly matching TRBD2 (5 bases). Germline V CDR1 and CDR2: SNHLY, FYNNEI. V was pared by 8 bases and J by 8 bases, with 13 bases between. The CDR3 contains 12 residues. The CDR3 region has the DNA TGTGCCAGCGGGAGCCACCGGGATGAGCAGTTCTTC. Residues: CASGSHRDEQFF. Full variable domain (missing parts from reference TRBV2 and TRBJ2-1): EPEVTQTPSHQVTQMGQEVILRCVPISNHLYFYWYRQILGQKVEFLVSFYNNEISEKSEIFDDQFSVERPDGSNFTLKIRSTKLEDSAMYFCASGSHRDEQFFGPGTRLTVL.

The chain links TRBV4-1 to TRBJ2-3; TRBD2 is a possible D gene (5 bases). Germline V gives CDR1 MGHRA, CDR2 YSYEKL. Trimming stripped 0 bases from V and 0 bases from J, with 10 bases between. The CDR3 length is 16 residues. The CDR3 spells CASSQEGDWSTDTQYF. CDR3 in DNA: TGCGCCAGCAGCCAAGAGGGAGACTGGAGCACAGATACGCAGTATTTT.

This clonotype was seen a handful of times. For the CDR3, the DNA is TGCGCCAGCAGATCAGTCTTCTACGAGCAGTACTTC. Translation: CASRSVFYEQYF. This sequence joins TRBV5-1 and TRBJ2-7, with D uncertain. Germline values: CDR1 SGHRS, CDR2 YFSETQ. Trimming took 5 bases from V and 3 from J, leaving 9 bases between them. This CDR3 has 12 amino acids.

The chain combines TRBV12-5 with TRBJ2-7; D is undetermined. The CDR3 totals 11 residues. Germline lookup yields CDR1 LGHNT and CDR2 FRNRAP. V shed 7 bases and J shed 5 bases, with 9 bases lying between them. The CDR3 coding sequence is TGTGCTAGTGTTTTCCCCCACGAGCAGTACTTC. Amino acids: CASVFPHEQYF.

This clonotype was counted only a few times. For the CDR3, the DNA is TGTGCCAGCAGTTCAGGCGGGGGCACAGATACGCAGTATTTT. It encodes CASSSGGGTDTQYF. This chain links TRBV27 with TRBJ2-3; TRBD2 might be the D (6 bases). Germline-derived CDR1 and CDR2 are MNHEY and SMNVEV (reference sequence). Trimming took 4 bases from V and 1 from J, leaving 9 bases between them. The CDR3 is made up of 14 amino acids.

This clonotype was detected a few times. The chain recombines TRBV27 with TRBJ2-7, with 7 bases that match TRBD1. The CDR3 consists of 13 residues. V gave up 4 bases and J gave up 3 bases; unmatched junction bases: 3. In germline, CDR1 is MNHEY, CDR2 SMNVEV (reference sequence). Here the CDR3 DNA reads TGTGCCAGCAGTTCCCGACAGGGCTACGAGCAGTACTTC. It translates to CASSSRQGYEQYF.

In this sample, this clonotype turned up a few times. This chain joins TRBV28 and TRBJ2-7; D tentatively reads TRBD1 or TRBD2 (5 bases each). V dropped 6 bases and J dropped 1 base, with 13 bases sitting between them. CDR1 and CDR2 from the germline V gene are MDHEN and SYDVKM. The CDR3 sequence is 14 residues long. DNA of the CDR3: TGTGCCAGCAGCCCCGTTGGGGGATCCTACGAGCAGTACTTC. This translates into CASSPVGGSYEQYF.